This TCR beta chain was recorded in a study of Ad26.COV2.S vaccination and SARS-CoV-2 variants. Whole-study context: As a participant in COV1001, the donor was in the Ad26.COV2.S trial arm. Doses of Ad26.COV2.S were injected into muscle once or twice, 56 days apart.

The CDR3 length is 15 residues. Looked up from germline, CDR1 is LGHNT and CDR2 is FRNRAP. The J segment lost 8 bases and the V segment lost 1 base, leaving 3 bases of the junction unmatched. The assay was immunoSEQ multiplex PCR, and TCRdb's table has in-frame clones only and misses some. In the table there are about 440,000 clones, about 90% of which are singletons. Findings and caveats of the study: While placebo recipients had lower spike-specific TCR breadth, vaccine recipients had more.

In the case of this clone: Its antigen is still unknown.

Treatment noted: around 19 received Ad26.COV2.S at low or high dose, single or two shots; about 5 received placebo; per-sample allocation not given. Day 63 after the first injection of vaccine or placebo was the sampling time. This chain uses TRBV12-5 with TRBJ2-1; 12 nucleotides align to TRBD2. The sequencing here drew on peripheral blood, taken in a trial of Ad26.COV2.S vaccine versus placebo. The TCR was taken from a person between 18 and 65 years old who received the Ad26.COV2.S COVID-19 vaccine or a placebo. CDR3 DNA: TGTGCTAGTGGTTTGGGGACTAGCGGGACTGATGAGCAGTTCTTC. Residues: CASGLGTSGTDEQFF.